The source of this T cell receptor (beta chain) is a study of T cell responses to AZD1222 COVID-19 vaccine. Whole-study findings and limits: The number of AZD1222 recipients seropositive at baseline was only five to seven. The donor cohort was predominantly white British with a female majority, and clonal diversity may have been underestimated.

This CDR3 region has 15 residues. From germline, CDR1 is SGHNT and CDR2 YENEEA. Trimming removed 1 base from V and 2 bases from J, with 12 bases in between. This clone is a singleton in its sample. Antigen unknown. Some clones are missing from TCRdb's copy, which holds only in-frame ones; the method was immunoSEQ multiplex PCR. Of 100,000 to 150,000 clones in the sample, more than 70% are singletons; the top ten hold approximately 12%. This clonotype was sampled from an adult in good health. The material was peripheral blood, obtained on day 0 of AZD1222 vaccination. The chain is built from TRBV11-3 and TRBJ2-7; possibly TRBD2 for D (6 bases). CDR3 sequence reads: CASSLGGDPTYEQYF. CDR3 nucleotide sequence: TGTGCCAGCAGCTTAGGCGGGGACCCTACCTACGAGCAGTACTTC.